The T cell receptor (beta chain) described here comes from a study of T cell responses to AZD1222 COVID-19 vaccine. Study-wide points: Mostly white British, mostly female donors; authors suggested clonal diversity may be underestimated. It was only a handful of AZD1222 recipients who were seropositive at baseline. Sampled repertoires all dated from after the peak T cell response.

Clones were read by immunoSEQ multiplex PCR, and TCRdb kept only the in-frame ones, dropping some. The sample has tens of thousands of clones; about nine tenths are singletons. CDR1 is MNHEY and CDR2 is SVGEGT in the germline V gene. There are 14 residues in the CDR3. V was shortened by 2 bases and J by 4 bases, with 8 bases between the two germline ends. In the case of this clone: Its target is not known.

Second-dose timings of about 4 or about 12 weeks were pooled. The material sequenced was peripheral blood, taken 28 days after the second AZD1222 dose. This receptor was obtained from an adult who received the AZD1222 COVID-19 vaccine. This rearrangement joins TRBV6-2 or TRBV6-3 to TRBJ2-2; D might be TRBD1 (5 bases). The CDR3 DNA reads as TGTGCCAGCAGTTACAGACAGACCACCGGGGAGCTGTTTTTT. The encoded protein is CASSYRQTTGELFF.